This T cell receptor (beta chain) was retrieved from a study of neurological immune-mediated disorders. This clonotype was seen ten or more times. In TCRdb, the 5' RACE reads were re-called with MiXCR into one record per CDR3 protein. The sample records over 65,000 distinct CDR3 sequences, approximately 2.4% being singletons. Germline V gene data show CDR1 as DFQATT and CDR2 as SNEGSKA (reference sequence). V was clipped by 0 bases and J by 4 bases; unmatched bases: 6. The CDR3 has 15 residues. This TCR came from a woman in her twenties or thirties with multiple sclerosis. This chain connects TRBV20-1 to TRBJ1-3; 7 nucleotides agree with TRBD1. Specimen: PBMCs. CDR3 bases: TGCAGTGCTAGAGAGATGACAGGGCCAGGAAACACCATATATTTT. Its translation: CSAREMTGPGNTIYF.